This T cell receptor beta chain emerged from a study of spatial heterogeneity in lung cancer. Overall study context: Among detected sequences, beta-chain ones consistently exceeded alpha-chain ones in number.

Time point given: sample taken at primary tumor resection. Frozen PBMC, nontumor lung or tumor provided whole RNA, which was sequenced unsorted. A unique molecular identifier was carried by every single TCR cDNA molecule. A single record per CDR3 protein comes from TCRdb applying MiXCR to the 5' RACE reads. Here the sample spans approximately 11,000 distinct CDR3 sequences, 15% to 20% being singletons. The sample holds a few counts of this clonotype. Germline CDR1 reads LNHNV; CDR2 reads YYDKDF (reference sequence). This CDR3 is built from 15 residues. V shed 4 bases and J shed 8 bases, with 17 bases lying between them.

This TCR derives from a male donor with early-stage non-small cell lung cancer. The gene calls are TRBV15 and TRBJ2-2; a weak D match, TRBD2 (6 bases). Here the sequenced sample was PBMCs, taken at surgery. The DNA for the CDR3 is TGTGCCACCAGCAAACCAAGGGCGGGGACTGGGGAGCTGTTTTTT. Translated, it gives CATSKPRAGTGELFF.